The 28 T cell receptor beta chains in this list originate from one sample, sequenced in a study of spatial heterogeneity in lung cancer. The sample's time point: sample taken at primary tumor resection. TCRdb reprocessed the 5' RACE reads with MiXCR, giving one entry per CDR3 protein. The sample holds 30,000 to 40,000 distinct CDR3 sequences, 3.1% seen once. Sequences were derived from normal lung tissue next to the tumor, sampled at surgery. The receptor set was obtained from a male donor with early-stage non-small cell lung cancer.

This clonotype was seen ten or more times. The rearrangement uses TRBV20-1 and TRBJ1-5; possibly TRBD1 for D (5 bases). Looked up from germline, CDR1 is DFQATT and CDR2 is SNEGSKA (reference sequence). V was pared by 6 bases and J by 1 base, with 13 bases between. The CDR3 spans 14 residues. The chain's CDR3 is CSAKGTRSNQPQHF. CDR3 DNA: TGCAGTGCAAAGGGGACCCGGAGCAATCAGCCCCAGCATTTT.

This clonotype was seen repeatedly, ten times or more. V gene TRBV28 combines with J gene TRBJ1-6; D remains unclear. CDR3 size: 13 residues. CDR1 is MDHEN, CDR2 SYDVKM, per germline. Trimming cost V 7 bases and J 9 bases, with 13 bases left between them. In DNA, the CDR3 is TGTGCCAGCAAGTCCCCCGTAGCTTCACCCCTCCACTTT. It encodes CASKSPVASPLHF. The complete variable domain, with remaining parts taken from reference TRBV28 and TRBJ1-6, reads DVKVTQSSRYLVKRTGEKVFLECVQDMDHENMFWYRQDPGLGLRLIYFSYDVKMKEKGDIPEGYSVSREKKERFSLILESASTNQTSMYLCASKSPVASPLHFGNGTRLTVT.

This clonotype was recorded at least ten times. The J gene is TRBJ1-5, the V gene TRBV28, with D hard to call. This CDR3 region has 13 residues. Germline V CDR1 and CDR2: MDHEN, SYDVKM. Trimming cost V 7 bases and J 7 bases, with 14 bases left between them. CDR3 protein: CASNRPTGQPQHF. CDR3 nucleotide sequence: TGTGCCAGCAATCGCCCGACGGGGCAGCCCCAGCATTTT.

Note on this clonotype: This clone may be a read error of a much larger clone one base away. J is TRBJ2-5 and V is TRBV29-1; D may be TRBD1 (6 bases). The V end lost 6 bases, the J end lost 9 bases, and 20 bases lay between the germline ends. Germline-derived CDR1 and CDR2 are SQVTM and ANQGSEA. The CDR3 spans 13 residues. The DNA of the CDR3 is TGCAGCGTGCCCCACAGGGAGCTGGAGTCCCAGTACTTC. Translated, it gives CSVPHRELESQYF.

This clonotype was observed many times. The chain joins TRBV29-1 to TRBJ2-2; D is unresolved. The germline gives CDR1 SQVTM, CDR2 ANQGSEA. The CDR3 totals 14 residues. V was trimmed by 3 bases and J by 3 bases, leaving 11 bases between them. The CDR3 loop reads CSVDSQLDTGELFF. As DNA, the CDR3 is TGCAGCGTTGACAGCCAGTTGGACACCGGGGAGCTGTTTTTT.

This clonotype was counted ten times or more. This chain connects TRBV14 to TRBJ2-5; either TRBD1 or TRBD2 may fit D (6 bases each). The CDR3 length is 15 residues. Germline V gene lookup returns CDR1 SGHDN and CDR2 FVKESK. The V gene lost 4 bases and the J gene lost 5 bases, with 17 bases spanning the gap. In DNA, the CDR3 is TGTGCCAGCAGCCTAGGGGGGAGCCTGCACGAGACCCAGTACTTC. Translation: CASSLGGSLHETQYF.

The J gene is TRBJ2-7, the V gene TRBV5-1; D may be TRBD1 or TRBD2 (5 bases each). V lost 4 bases, J lost 0 bases, and 17 bases lay in between. The V gene's germline CDR1 is SGHRS and CDR2 YFSETQ. The CDR3 sequence is 16 residues long. The CDR3 is CASSPTGTPSSYEQYF. In nucleotides, the CDR3 is TGCGCCAGCAGCCCCACCGGGACGCCTAGCTCCTACGAGCAGTACTTC.

This clonotype occurred many times. This chain uses TRBV5-1 with TRBJ1-2, with no clear D. The CDR3 runs to 13 residues. CDR1 is SGHRS and CDR2 is YFSETQ in the germline V gene. Trimming pared 0 bases from V and 8 bases from J, leaving 11 bases between. CDR3 nucleotides: TGCGCCAGCAGCTTGGTCCCCGGCGGCGGCTACACCTTC. It translates to CASSLVPGGGYTF.

The chain joins TRBV2 to TRBJ1-2; 9 nucleotides match TRBD1. Germline V gives CDR1 SNHLY, CDR2 FYNNEI. The J segment lost 8 bases and the V segment lost 5 bases, leaving 9 bases of the junction unmatched. CDR3 length equals 14 residues. This chain's CDR3 is CASSLQGTGQGYTF. In DNA, the CDR3 is TGTGCCAGCAGTCTACAAGGGACAGGGCAAGGCTACACCTTC.

This clonotype was counted at least ten times. The V and J genes are TRBV27 and TRBJ2-7; a weak D match, TRBD2 (6 bases). Between the trimmed V and J ends, which lost 8 bases and 5 bases, there was a span of 16 bases. The CDR3 contains 13 residues. Germline CDR1 is MNHEY and CDR2 is SMNVEV (reference sequence). CDR3 sequence: CASRTGDVNEQYF. CDR3 coding DNA: TGTGCCAGCCGAACGGGGGACGTAAACGAGCAGTACTTC.

In its sample, this clonotype was seen many times. V is TRBV9 and J is TRBJ2-1, with TRBD2 matching 10 bases. CDR1 and CDR2 from the germline V gene are SGDLS and YYNGEE. J lost 2 bases, V lost 2 bases, and 1 base had no gene match. This CDR3 contains 15 residues. CDR3 DNA sequence: TGTGCCAGCAGCGTTAGCGGGAGGCCCTACAATGAGCAGTTCTTC. Its translation is CASSVSGRPYNEQFF. Full variable domain (rest looked up from reference TRBV9 and TRBJ2-1): DSGVTQTPKHLITATGQRVTLRCSPRSGDLSVYWYQQSLDQGLQFLIQYYNGEERAKGNILERFSAQQFPDLHSELNLSSLELGDSALYFCASSVSGRPYNEQFFGPGTRLTVL.

This clonotype was counted at least ten times. The V and J genes are TRBV7-8 and TRBJ2-2, with 9 bases fitting TRBD2. The CDR3 contains 17 residues. With 1 base clipped from V and 0 bases from J, the junction kept 3 bases outside the gene matches. Per the germline V gene, CDR1 is SGHVS and CDR2 is FQNEAQ. The CDR3 here is CASSLGAGGANTGELFF. The CDR3, as DNA: TGTGCCAGCAGCTTAGGAGCGGGAGGCGCGAACACCGGGGAGCTGTTTTTT.

Many counts were recorded for this clonotype. V and J are TRBV29-1 and TRBJ1-1, with TRBD1 matching 8 bases. Germline CDR1 is SQVTM and CDR2 is ANQGSEA. The CDR3 covers 15 residues. Unmatched junction bases numbered 9, after V lost 5 bases and J lost 1 base. The CDR3 loop is CSVRRQGAPNTEAFF. The CDR3 nucleotides are TGCAGCGTTCGTAGGCAGGGGGCCCCGAACACTGAAGCTTTCTTT.

This clonotype turned up a few times. V and J are TRBV28 and TRBJ1-3; D might be TRBD1 (6 bases). This CDR3 is 15 amino acids long. Trimming shortened V by 5 bases and J by 4 bases, and 15 bases separated the two germline ends. Germline assignment: CDR1 MDHEN and CDR2 SYDVKM. CDR3 DNA: TGTGCCAGCAGTCCTCGCGGACAGATAGGAAACACCATATATTTT. Its protein is CASSPRGQIGNTIYF.

The sample holds many counts of this clonotype. The gene calls are TRBV12-3 or TRBV12-4 and TRBJ1-1, with a tentative D call TRBD1 (5 bases). The CDR3 has 12 amino acids. V was pared by 9 bases and J by 5 bases, with 13 bases between. The CDR3 reads CASVGGVTEAFF. In DNA form, the CDR3 reads TGTGCCAGTGTGGGAGGGGTGACTGAAGCTTTCTTT.

This clonotype was observed at least ten times. The chain uses TRBV7-2 and TRBJ2-7; D could derive from TRBD1 or TRBD2 (5 bases each). This CDR3 is built from 13 residues. Trimming stripped 5 bases from V and 6 bases from J, with 14 bases between. CDR1 is SGHTA, CDR2 FQGNSA, per germline. For the CDR3, the DNA is TGTGCCAGCAGCCGGGGCTTAATTGCCGAGCAGTACTTC. Translation gives CASSRGLIAEQYF.

In its sample, this clonotype was seen many times. This chain joins TRBV7-9 and TRBJ2-7; D may be TRBD1 (7 bases). V shed 3 bases and J shed 4 bases, with 13 bases lying between them. This CDR3 has 14 residues. Germline V CDR1 and CDR2: SEHNR, FQNEAQ (reference sequence). The CDR3 spells CASSLAGGRYEQYF. Here the CDR3 DNA reads TGTGCCAGCAGCTTGGCAGGGGGGAGATACGAGCAGTACTTC.

The sample holds many counts of this clonotype. This chain links TRBV24-1 with TRBJ2-3; 11 nucleotides agree with TRBD2. The CDR3 is 16 amino acids. V dropped 5 bases and J dropped 3; count of bases not matched to a gene: 6. Germline CDR1 reads KGHDR; CDR2 reads SFDVKD. CDR3 sequence (DNA): TGTGCCACCAGTGCCCCCTCTAGCGGGGGGACAGATACGCAGTATTTT. Amino acid sequence: CATSAPSSGGTDTQYF.

This clonotype showed up many times. Here the CDR3 reads CASRPGIFSTDTQYF. CDR3 sequence (DNA): TGTGCCAGCAGGCCAGGGATTTTTAGCACAGATACGCAGTATTTT. The genes are TRBV28 and TRBJ2-3; possible D gene TRBD1, 5 bases. The length of the CDR3 is 15 residues. The germline CDR1 and CDR2 sequences are MDHEN and SYDVKM. V lost 6 bases, J lost 0 bases, and 13 bases lay in between.

This clonotype was recorded many times. This chain links TRBV20-1 with TRBJ2-2, with D possibly matching TRBD2 (5 bases). Germline CDR1 is DFQATT and CDR2 is SNEGSKA (reference sequence). The V gene lost 5 bases and the J gene lost 4 bases, with 17 bases spanning the gap. The CDR3 length is 15 residues. The CDR3 reads CSAERSRVGTGELFF. DNA for the CDR3: TGCAGTGCTGAGCGGTCGCGGGTGGGCACCGGGGAGCTGTTTTTT.

This clonotype was seen at least ten times. The rearrangement joins TRBV20-1 to TRBJ2-2; unclear D gene. Trimming pared 0 bases from V and 1 base from J, leaving 15 bases between. The CDR3 contains 17 residues. The germline gives CDR1 DFQATT, CDR2 SNEGSKA (reference sequence). CDR3 in DNA: TGCAGTGCTAGAGATTATGGTCAAGGCGGGAACACCGGGGAGCTGTTTTTT. This codes for CSARDYGQGGNTGELFF.

This clonotype was found many times. As DNA, the CDR3 is TGTGCCAGCAGCATCTGGACAGGGGGCCAAGAGACCCAGTACTTC. Translating it yields CASSIWTGGQETQYF. The rearrangement joins TRBV7-8 to TRBJ2-5; 10 bases map to TRBD1. This CDR3 has 15 residues. Germline CDR1 and CDR2: SGHVS and FQNEAQ. The V gene end was trimmed by 5 bases and the J gene end by 1 base; junction bases not matched to a gene: 4.

The genes are TRBV12-3 or TRBV12-4 and TRBJ1-6; D may be TRBD1 (6 bases). V lost 3 bases, J lost 9 bases, and 12 bases lay in between. This CDR3 is 14 amino acids long. The CDR3, as DNA: TGTGCCAGCAGTTTGGGGGCCGACGGTTCACCCCTCCACTTT. Amino acids: CASSLGADGSPLHF.

Many counts were recorded for this clonotype. The chain combines TRBV2 with TRBJ1-6; D ambiguous. V lost 8 bases and J lost 7, with 12 bases in between. Looked up from germline, CDR1 is SNHLY and CDR2 is FYNNEI. The CDR3 extends over 13 amino acids. CDR3 loop: CASGRMRNSPLHF. The CDR3, as DNA: TGTGCCAGCGGCAGAATGAGAAATTCACCCCTCCACTTT.

There are many counts of this clonotype. The chain joins TRBV7-9 to TRBJ2-7; D gene unclear. CDR1 SEHNR and CDR2 FQNEAQ come from the germline V gene (reference sequence). The CDR3 totals 12 residues. V shed 2 bases and J shed 4 bases, with 6 bases lying between them. Here the CDR3 DNA reads TGTGCCAGCAGCTTACTAGGGTACGAGCAGTACTTC. Translation: CASSLLGYEQYF.

This clonotype was counted ten times or more. V usage is TRBV6-5 and J usage is TRBJ1-1; D unclear. The V gene's germline CDR1 is MNHEY and CDR2 SVGAGI. The CDR3 runs to 14 residues. V dropped 2 bases and J dropped 1 base, with 8 bases sitting between them. CDR3 sequence (DNA): TGTGCCAGCAGTTACGTTGTCGGGAACACTGAAGCTTTCTTT. Its translation is CASSYVVGNTEAFF.

This clonotype came up many times. This chain links TRBV28 with TRBJ1-5; a weak D match, TRBD1 (6 bases). The CDR3 loop spans 15 amino acids. V lost 4 bases and J lost 6, with 16 bases in between. CDR1 and CDR2 (germline): MDHEN, SYDVKM. The CDR3 DNA follows: TGTGCCAGCAGTTCCCCGTCGGCAGGGGTTCAGCCCCAGCATTTT. This encodes CASSSPSAGVQPQHF.

This clonotype appeared many times. This chain joins TRBV6-6 and TRBJ2-1; D is ambiguous. The V and J ends lost 10 bases and 4 bases respectively, with 8 bases between them. Germline V gene data show CDR1 as MNHNY and CDR2 as SVGAGI (reference sequence). This CDR3 is 11 amino acids long. CDR3 in DNA: TGTGCCACCCAGAGATACAATGAGCAGTTCTTC. This gives the protein CATQRYNEQFF.